Each of the 8 T cell receptor beta chains below was sequenced from the same sample in a study of blood T cell repertoires in COVID-19. The method was immunoSEQ multiplex PCR; TCRdb's version includes in-frame clones alone and lacks a portion of them. The sample has about 200,000 clones, around 87% seen once. The sample consisted of peripheral blood. The receptors derive from a man between 60 and 75 years old with acute or convalescent COVID-19.

This clone has a single count. The V call is TRBV12-5, the J call TRBJ1-1, with 9 bases lining up with TRBD1. Germline V gene data show CDR1 as LGHNT and CDR2 as FRNRAP. V gave up 3 bases and J gave up 8 bases; unmatched junction bases: 1. The CDR3 contains 12 residues. The CDR3 DNA sequence: TGTGCTAGTGGTTTTGGACAGGGGGAAGCTTTCTTT. Amino acids: CASGFGQGEAFF. Looking up the rest from reference TRBV12-5 and TRBJ1-1 gives the full variable domain: DARVTQTPRHKVTEMGQEVTMRCQPILGHNTVFWYRQTMMQGLELLAYFRNRAPLDDSGMPKDRFSAEMPDATLATLKIQPSEPRDSAVYFCASGFGQGEAFFGQGTRLTVV.

The chain links TRBV28 to TRBJ2-6; weak D call: TRBD2 (6 bases). CDR3 size: 16 residues. The germline CDR1 and CDR2 sequences are MDHEN and SYDVKM. Trimming cost V 5 bases and J 2 bases, with 13 bases left between them. In DNA form, the CDR3 reads TGTGCCAGCAGTCCCATGGCGGGGACTGGGGCCAACGTCCTGACTTTC. Its translation is CASSPMAGTGANVLTF.

This clone was counted once. The chain is built from TRBV5-4 and TRBJ2-5, with 7 nucleotides matching TRBD2. The CDR3 sequence is 16 residues long. CDR1 is SGHNT and CDR2 is YYREEE in the germline V gene (reference sequence). Trimming at V came to 3 bases and at J to 5 bases, leaving 13 bases not matched to a gene. The CDR3 DNA follows: TGTGCCAGCAGCTCCCGGGCGAGCTCCGGGGGGGAGACCCAGTACTTC. Its translation: CASSSRASSGGETQYF.

The chain uses TRBV30 and TRBJ1-5; 11 positions match TRBD1. Trimming removed 3 bases from V and 7 bases from J; junction bases left unmatched: 2. The CDR3 is made up of 13 amino acids. In germline, CDR1 is GTSNPN, CDR2 SVGIG (reference sequence). CDR3 in amino acids: CAWRGQGGQPQHF. The CDR3 DNA reads as TGTGCCTGGAGGGGACAGGGGGGGCAGCCCCAGCATTTT.

The rearrangement uses TRBV18 and TRBJ2-7; TRBD2 matches 9 bases. V lost 2 bases and J lost 3; bases outside the gene matches: 11. CDR3 length equals 17 residues. CDR1 KGHSH and CDR2 LQKENI come from the germline V gene. CDR3 protein: CASSPFPLAGTGYEQYF. For the CDR3, the DNA is TGTGCCAGCTCACCATTCCCACTAGCGGGCACCGGCTACGAGCAGTACTTC.

The genes are TRBV27 and TRBJ2-1; TRBD2 aligns across 10 bases. V was pared by 7 bases and J by 6 bases, with 12 bases of the junction left unmatched. The CDR3 has 16 residues. The germline V gene encodes CDR1 MNHEY and CDR2 SMNVEV (reference sequence). CDR3 sequence reads: CASISSLAGARNEQFF. The CDR3 nucleotides read TGTGCCAGCATATCGTCCCTAGCGGGGGCCCGCAATGAGCAGTTCTTC.

The chain combines TRBV7-9 with TRBJ2-7; D is possibly TRBD2 (5 bases). This CDR3 is built from 19 residues. With 2 bases removed from V and 0 bases from J, the gap between germline ends came to 23 bases. Per the germline V gene, CDR1 is SEHNR and CDR2 is FQNEAQ (reference sequence). CDR3 region: CASSLSGKFGRSSSYEQYF. CDR3 in DNA: TGTGCCAGCAGCTTATCGGGGAAGTTCGGCCGTTCAAGCTCCTACGAGCAGTACTTC.

This rearrangement joins TRBV11-2 to TRBJ2-3; TRBD2 aligns across 10 bases. Germline CDR1 SGHAT, CDR2 FQNNGV. CDR3 length: 16 residues. V was clipped by 5 bases and J by 0 bases; unmatched bases: 5. The CDR3 protein is CASSLLAGASTDTQYF. CDR3 nucleotides: TGTGCCAGCAGCCTCCTAGCGGGGGCTAGCACAGATACGCAGTATTTT.